The rows below give T cell receptor beta chains drawn from one sample of a study of blood T cells in healthy people across ages. Via MiXCR, TCRdb re-called the 5' RACE reads, giving one row per CDR3 protein. This table has about 1 million distinct CDR3 sequences, under 45% appearing once. The specimen sequenced was blood. The receptor source for this set is an older woman in good health. CDR3s include the opening cysteine and the closing phenylalanine or tryptophan. A D gene is named only where the DNA matches it firmly. For some rows the clone size is stated as once, few or many, or as a class when expanded; others skip it.

v_call: TRBV10-3; cdr3_length: 14; clone_size: few; d_call: .; j_call: TRBJ1-2; cdr3_aa: CAISESPGAGGYTF; cdr3_nt: TGTGCCATCAGTGAGTCACCGGGGGCAGGTGGCTACACCTTC
v_call: TRBV5-1; cdr3_length: 18; clone_size: .; d_call: TRBD2; j_call: TRBJ2-3; cdr3_aa: CASSPYTGLARGPDTQYF; cdr3_nt: TGCGCCAGCAGCCCCTACACCGGACTAGCCCGTGGACCAGATACGCAGTATTTT
v_call: TRBV28; cdr3_length: 13; clone_size: .; d_call: .; j_call: TRBJ2-1; cdr3_aa: CASSFIGRWEQFF; cdr3_nt: TGTGCCAGCAGTTTCATCGGACGGTGGGAGCAGTTCTTC
v_call: TRBV28; cdr3_length: 14; clone_size: .; d_call: .; j_call: TRBJ2-3; cdr3_aa: CASSSGDSTDTQYF; cdr3_nt: TGTGCCAGCAGTTCAGGGGACAGCACAGATACGCAGTATTTT
v_call: TRBV4-2; cdr3_length: 16; clone_size: .; d_call: .; j_call: TRBJ1-6; cdr3_aa: CASSPDQNSYNSPLHF; cdr3_nt: TGTGCCAGCAGCCCGGACCAGAACTCCTATAATTCACCCCTCCACTTT
v_call: TRBV27; cdr3_length: 13; clone_size: .; d_call: .; j_call: TRBJ2-3; cdr3_aa: CASTGDSPRTQYF; cdr3_nt: TGTGCCAGCACCGGGGACTCCCCACGTACGCAGTATTTT
v_call: TRBV13; cdr3_length: 16; clone_size: .; d_call: TRBD1; j_call: TRBJ2-1; cdr3_aa: CASTRVTGWASNEQFF; cdr3_nt: TGTGCCAGCACCAGAGTGACAGGGTGGGCGAGCAATGAGCAGTTCTTC
v_call: TRBV3-1; cdr3_length: 15; clone_size: .; d_call: TRBD2; j_call: TRBJ2-1; cdr3_aa: CASSKLAGGHDEQFF; cdr3_nt: TGTGCCAGCAGCAAACTAGCGGGAGGGCACGATGAGCAGTTCTTC
v_call: TRBV29-1; cdr3_length: 15; clone_size: .; d_call: TRBD2; j_call: TRBJ2-3; cdr3_aa: CSAALAGGSTDTQYF; cdr3_nt: TGCAGCGCCGCATTAGCGGGAGGGAGCACAGATACGCAGTATTTT
v_call: TRBV5-6; cdr3_length: 14; clone_size: few; d_call: .; j_call: TRBJ2-7; cdr3_aa: CASSLGAGYYEQYF; cdr3_nt: TGTGCCAGCAGCTTGGGGGCGGGCTACTACGAGCAGTACTTC
v_call: TRBV20-1; cdr3_length: 14; clone_size: few; d_call: .; j_call: TRBJ2-1; cdr3_aa: CSAATSGSTNEQFF; cdr3_nt: TGCAGTGCAGCAACTTCCGGGTCTACCAATGAGCAGTTCTTC
v_call: TRBV4-1; cdr3_length: 15; clone_size: .; d_call: .; j_call: TRBJ2-3; cdr3_aa: CASSLGTDLTDTQYF; cdr3_nt: TGCGCCAGCAGCCTAGGCACAGACCTCACAGATACGCAGTATTTT
v_call: TRBV10-3; cdr3_length: 14; clone_size: .; d_call: .; j_call: TRBJ2-5; cdr3_aa: CAISEGRGRETQYF; cdr3_nt: TGTGCCATCAGTGAAGGGAGGGGGCGGGAGACCCAGTACTTC
v_call: TRBV20-1; cdr3_length: 15; clone_size: .; d_call: TRBD2; j_call: TRBJ2-5; cdr3_aa: CSASQAGGGQETQYF; cdr3_nt: TGCAGTGCTAGCCAAGCGGGAGGGGGTCAAGAGACCCAGTACTTC
v_call: TRBV15; cdr3_length: 14; clone_size: .; d_call: .; j_call: TRBJ2-7; cdr3_aa: CATSRDLTAYEQYF; cdr3_nt: TGTGCCACCAGCAGAGATCTGACAGCCTACGAGCAGTACTTC
v_call: TRBV29-1; cdr3_length: 11; clone_size: .; d_call: TRBD2; j_call: TRBJ2-3; cdr3_aa: CSVLGPGGQYF; cdr3_nt: TGCAGCGTCCTGGGTCCGGGGGGGCAGTATTTT
v_call: TRBV29-1; cdr3_length: 14; clone_size: .; d_call: .; j_call: TRBJ1-2; cdr3_aa: CSVGSFGDNYGYTF; cdr3_nt: TGCAGCGTTGGGTCCTTTGGGGATAACTATGGCTACACCTTC
v_call: TRBV3-1; cdr3_length: 14; clone_size: .; d_call: .; j_call: TRBJ1-2; cdr3_aa: CASSQVDGLGGYTF; cdr3_nt: TGTGCCAGCAGCCAAGTGGACGGCCTCGGGGGCTACACCTTC
v_call: TRBV28; cdr3_length: 11; clone_size: .; d_call: .; j_call: TRBJ2-2; cdr3_aa: CASSKPGELFF; cdr3_nt: TGTGCCAGCAGTAAGCCCGGGGAGCTGTTTTTT
v_call: TRBV27; cdr3_length: 16; clone_size: few; d_call: TRBD2; j_call: TRBJ2-7; cdr3_aa: CASRVRLAGESYEQYF; cdr3_nt: TGTGCCAGCAGGGTACGACTAGCGGGAGAATCCTACGAGCAGTACTTC
v_call: TRBV20-1; cdr3_length: 13; clone_size: .; d_call: TRBD1; j_call: TRBJ2-1; cdr3_aa: CSAGDRAYNEQFF; cdr3_nt: TGCAGTGCCGGGGACAGGGCGTACAATGAGCAGTTCTTC
v_call: TRBV28; cdr3_length: 16; clone_size: .; d_call: TRBD2; j_call: TRBJ2-1; cdr3_aa: CASSRPRAGVRNEQFF; cdr3_nt: TGTGCCAGCAGTCGCCCCCGAGCGGGAGTTCGGAATGAGCAGTTCTTC